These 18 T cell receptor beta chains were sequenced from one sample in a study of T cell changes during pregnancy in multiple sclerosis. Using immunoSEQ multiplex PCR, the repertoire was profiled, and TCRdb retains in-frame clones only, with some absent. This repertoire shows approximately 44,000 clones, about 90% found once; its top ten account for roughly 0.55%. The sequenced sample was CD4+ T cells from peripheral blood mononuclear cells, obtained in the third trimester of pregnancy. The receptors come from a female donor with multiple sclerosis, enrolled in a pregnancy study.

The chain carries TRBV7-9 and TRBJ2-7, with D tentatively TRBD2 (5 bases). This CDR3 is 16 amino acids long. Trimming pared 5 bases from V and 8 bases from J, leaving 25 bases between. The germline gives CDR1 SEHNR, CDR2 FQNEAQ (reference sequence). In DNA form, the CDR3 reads TGTGCCAGCAGCCTCACCTCGGAGGTAACAGTAATTAAGCAGTACTTC. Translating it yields CASSLTSEVTVIKQYF.

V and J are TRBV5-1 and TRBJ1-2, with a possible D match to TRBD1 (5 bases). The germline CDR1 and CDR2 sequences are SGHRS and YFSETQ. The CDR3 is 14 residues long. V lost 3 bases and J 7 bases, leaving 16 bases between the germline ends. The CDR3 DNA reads TGCGCCAGCAGCTCGACCCGGGGGAACAGTGGCTACACCTTC. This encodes CASSSTRGNSGYTF.

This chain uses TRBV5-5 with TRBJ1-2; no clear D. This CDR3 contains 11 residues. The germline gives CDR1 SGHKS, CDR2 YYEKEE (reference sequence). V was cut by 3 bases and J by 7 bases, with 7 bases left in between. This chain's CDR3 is CASSSGGGYTF. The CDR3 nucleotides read TGTGCCAGCAGCTCAGGAGGTGGCTACACCTTC.

CDR3 protein: CASSRTSGNTGELFF. The DNA of the CDR3 is TGTGCCAGCAGCAGGACTAGCGGGAACACCGGGGAGCTGTTTTTT. The chain recombines TRBV5-4 with TRBJ2-2; 10 bases map to TRBD2. V was pared by 4 bases and J by 1 base, with 1 base of the junction left unmatched. This CDR3 has 15 residues. The germline CDR1 and CDR2 sequences are SGHNT and YYREEE (reference sequence).

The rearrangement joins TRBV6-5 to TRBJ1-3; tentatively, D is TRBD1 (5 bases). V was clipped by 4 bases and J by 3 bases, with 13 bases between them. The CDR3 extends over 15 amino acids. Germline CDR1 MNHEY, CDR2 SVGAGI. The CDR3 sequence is CASSSRPRDGNTIYF. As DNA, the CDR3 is TGTGCCAGCAGTTCCAGACCCAGGGATGGAAACACCATATATTTT.

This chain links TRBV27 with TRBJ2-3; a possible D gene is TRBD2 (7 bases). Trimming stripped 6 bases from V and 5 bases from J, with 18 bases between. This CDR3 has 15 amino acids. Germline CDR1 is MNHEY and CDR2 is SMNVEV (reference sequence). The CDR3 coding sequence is TGTGCCAGCAGCCTAACGGGGGGCGGTTTAGATACGCAGTATTTT. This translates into CASSLTGGGLDTQYF.

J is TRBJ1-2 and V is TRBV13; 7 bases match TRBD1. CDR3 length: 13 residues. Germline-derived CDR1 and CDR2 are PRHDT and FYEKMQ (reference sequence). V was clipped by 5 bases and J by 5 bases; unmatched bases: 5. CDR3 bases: TGTGCCAGCAGCCCACGGACAGGATATGGCTACACCTTC. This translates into CASSPRTGYGYTF.

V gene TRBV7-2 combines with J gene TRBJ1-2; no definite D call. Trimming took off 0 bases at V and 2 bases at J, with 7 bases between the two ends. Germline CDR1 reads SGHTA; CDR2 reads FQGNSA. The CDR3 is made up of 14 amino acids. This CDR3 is CASSLAPQNYGYTF. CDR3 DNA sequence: TGTGCCAGCAGCTTAGCCCCTCAGAACTATGGCTACACCTTC.

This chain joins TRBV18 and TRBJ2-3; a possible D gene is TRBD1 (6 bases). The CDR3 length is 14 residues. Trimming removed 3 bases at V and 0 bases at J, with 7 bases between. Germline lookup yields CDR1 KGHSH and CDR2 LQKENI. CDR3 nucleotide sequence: TGTGCCAGCTCACCCGGGACAAGCACAGATACGCAGTATTTT. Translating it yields CASSPGTSTDTQYF.

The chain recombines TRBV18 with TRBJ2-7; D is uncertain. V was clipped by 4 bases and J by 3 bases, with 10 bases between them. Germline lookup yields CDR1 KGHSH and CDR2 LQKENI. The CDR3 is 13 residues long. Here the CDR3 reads CASSRPPFYEQYF. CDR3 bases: TGTGCCAGCTCACGTCCCCCTTTCTACGAGCAGTACTTC.

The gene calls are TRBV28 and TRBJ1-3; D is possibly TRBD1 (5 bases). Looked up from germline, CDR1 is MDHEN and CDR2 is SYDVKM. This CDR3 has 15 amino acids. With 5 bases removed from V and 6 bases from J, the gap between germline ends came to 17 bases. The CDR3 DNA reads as TGTGCCAGCAGTCGGCTTGGGGCAGGAGAAAACACCATATATTTT. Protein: CASSRLGAGENTIYF.

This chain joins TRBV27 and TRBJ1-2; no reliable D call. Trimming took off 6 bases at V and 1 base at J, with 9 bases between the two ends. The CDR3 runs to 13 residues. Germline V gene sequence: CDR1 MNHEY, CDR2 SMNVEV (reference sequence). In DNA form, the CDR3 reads TGTGCCAGCAGCCCTACCCGTAACTATGGCTACACCTTC. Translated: CASSPTRNYGYTF.

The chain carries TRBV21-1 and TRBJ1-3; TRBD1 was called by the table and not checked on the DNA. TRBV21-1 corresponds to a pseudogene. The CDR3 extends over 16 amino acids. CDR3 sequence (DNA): TGTGCCAGCAGCAGGGGACAGGGCCACTCTGGAAACACCATATATTTT. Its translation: CASSRGQGHSGNTIYF.

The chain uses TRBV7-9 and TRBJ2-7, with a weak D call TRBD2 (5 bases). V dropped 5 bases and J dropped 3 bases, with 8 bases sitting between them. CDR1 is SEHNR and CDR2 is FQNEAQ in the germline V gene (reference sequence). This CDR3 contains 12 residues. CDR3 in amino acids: CASSQLVYEQYF. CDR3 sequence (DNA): TGTGCCAGCAGCCAACTAGTCTACGAGCAGTACTTC.

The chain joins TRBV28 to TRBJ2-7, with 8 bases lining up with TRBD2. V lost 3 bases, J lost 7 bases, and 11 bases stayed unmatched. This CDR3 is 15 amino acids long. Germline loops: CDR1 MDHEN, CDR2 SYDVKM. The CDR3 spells CASSFRGSGSREQYF. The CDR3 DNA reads TGTGCCAGCAGTTTCCGGGGGAGCGGGAGCCGGGAGCAGTACTTC.

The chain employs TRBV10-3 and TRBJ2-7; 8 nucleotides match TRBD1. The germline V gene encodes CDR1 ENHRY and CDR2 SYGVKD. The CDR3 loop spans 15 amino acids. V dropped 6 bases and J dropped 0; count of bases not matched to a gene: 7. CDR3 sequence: CAISPGQEISYEQYF. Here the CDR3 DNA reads TGTGCCATCAGCCCGGGACAGGAGATCTCCTACGAGCAGTACTTC.

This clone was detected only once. The CDR3 DNA sequence: TGTGCCAGCAGCCTTGGCCTACAGGGTAGTAATTCACCCCTCCACTTT. Encoded protein: CASSLGLQGSNSPLHF. The gene calls are TRBV5-6 and TRBJ1-6, with D perhaps TRBD1 (6 bases). The ends were cut back, 4 bases at V and 6 bases at J, with 17 bases in the middle. Germline values: CDR1 SGHDT, CDR2 YYEEEE. This CDR3 region has 16 residues.

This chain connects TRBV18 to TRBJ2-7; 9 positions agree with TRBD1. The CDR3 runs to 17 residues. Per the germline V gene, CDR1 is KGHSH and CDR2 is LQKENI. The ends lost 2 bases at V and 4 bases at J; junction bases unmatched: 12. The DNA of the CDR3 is TGTGCCAGCTCACCAACACGTTCCGGGACAGGGAGTTACGAGCAGTACTTC. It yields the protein CASSPTRSGTGSYEQYF.